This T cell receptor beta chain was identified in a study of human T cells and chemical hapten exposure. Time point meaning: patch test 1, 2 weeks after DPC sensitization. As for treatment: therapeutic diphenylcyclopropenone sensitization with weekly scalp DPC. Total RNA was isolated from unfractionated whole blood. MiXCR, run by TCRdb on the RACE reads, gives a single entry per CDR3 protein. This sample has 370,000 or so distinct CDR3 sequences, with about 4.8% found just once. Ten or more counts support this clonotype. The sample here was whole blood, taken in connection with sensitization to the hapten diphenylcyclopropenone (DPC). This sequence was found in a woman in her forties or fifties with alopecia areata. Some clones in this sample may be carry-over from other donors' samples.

The CDR3 DNA reads as TGCGCCAGCAGCTCACGGACAGCCGGGATGGACACTGAAGCTTTCTTT. This gives the protein CASSSRTAGMDTEAFF. This chain uses TRBV5-1 with TRBJ1-1; D may be TRBD1 (6 bases). Germline-derived CDR1 and CDR2 are SGHRS and YFSETQ. The CDR3 spans 16 residues. Trimming removed 3 bases at V and 3 bases at J, with 18 bases between.